What follows are 26 T cell receptor beta chains derived from one specimen sequenced in a study of Ad26.COV2.S vaccination and SARS-CoV-2 variants. Treatment indicated: 19 received Ad26.COV2.S at low or high dose, single or two shots; 5 received placebo; per-sample allocation not given. Following the first vaccine or placebo injection, samples were taken on day 63. Generated by immunoSEQ multiplex PCR, the TCRdb table keeps only in-frame clones and is missing some. Of about 350,000 clones in the sample, around 88% were seen once. The sample in question was peripheral blood, obtained in a trial of Ad26.COV2.S vaccine versus placebo. These receptors all stem from a person between 18 and 60 years old who received the Ad26.COV2.S COVID-19 vaccine or a placebo.

The chain combines TRBV6-2 or TRBV6-3 with TRBJ2-3; TRBD1 aligns across 8 bases. V trimming: 5 bases; J trimming: 5 bases; junction bases outside the gene matches: 15. CDR3 length: 17 amino acids. The germline CDR1 and CDR2 sequences are MNHEY and SVGEGT. CDR3 DNA sequence: TGTGCCAGCAGTGCCGGTGGGGCAGGGGGCGAGGGAGATACGCAGTATTTT. Its translation: CASSAGGAGGEGDTQYF.

The chain carries TRBV5-1 and TRBJ2-4; D is uncertain. The CDR3 runs 18 residues. The germline gives CDR1 SGHRS, CDR2 YFSETQ. V lost 0 bases and J 0 bases, leaving 16 bases between the germline ends. DNA for the CDR3: TGCGCCAGCAGCTTGGGGGCAGAGAGATTCCTAGCCAAAAACATTCAGTACTTC. Translation: CASSLGAERFLAKNIQYF.

The CDR3 sequence: CASSETSGGLTDTQYF. The DNA for the CDR3 is TGTGCCAGCAGCGAAACTAGCGGGGGCCTCACAGATACGCAGTATTTT. The rearrangement links TRBV5-4 to TRBJ2-3; 11 nucleotides line up with TRBD2. CDR1 and CDR2 from the germline V gene are SGHNT and YYREEE (reference sequence). The CDR3 consists of 16 residues. V dropped 4 bases and J dropped 2; count of bases not matched to a gene: 6.

This chain uses TRBV9 with TRBJ1-1; D ambiguous. Germline V gene sequence: CDR1 SGDLS, CDR2 YYNGEE. This CDR3 is built from 15 residues. Trimming left V 4 bases short and J 1 base short, with 14 bases between. Here the CDR3 DNA reads TGTGCCAGCAGCCCCCTGAGGGTAGGGAACACTGAAGCTTTCTTT. This encodes CASSPLRVGNTEAFF.

The V and J genes are TRBV27 and TRBJ2-7, with 8 bases that match TRBD2. The CDR3 has 14 residues. Germline CDR1 reads MNHEY; CDR2 reads SMNVEV (reference sequence). V lost 3 bases and J lost 3; bases outside the gene matches: 4. The CDR3, as DNA: TGTGCCAGCAGTTTTTGGGCGGGGGGCTACGAGCAGTACTTC. Amino acids: CASSFWAGGYEQYF.

This rearrangement joins TRBV4-1 to TRBJ1-3, with D unresolved. CDR1 and CDR2 from the germline V gene are MGHRA and YSYEKL. V was cut by 0 bases and J by 6 bases, with 9 bases left in between. This CDR3 spans 14 amino acids. The CDR3 DNA is TGCGCCAGCAGCCAAGAGGCGCCTAAAAACACCATATATTTT. Translated: CASSQEAPKNTIYF.

The genes are TRBV18 and TRBJ2-3, with 7 bases fitting TRBD1. Germline CDR1 KGHSH, CDR2 LQKENI. The trim removed 3 bases at V and 6 bases at J, leaving 6 bases unmatched. This CDR3 is 14 amino acids long. The CDR3 nucleotides are TGTGCCAGCTCACCGGACAGGAGCCAGGATACGCAGTATTTT. It yields the protein CASSPDRSQDTQYF.

The chain recombines TRBV2 with TRBJ1-5; TRBD1 matches at 7 bases. The CDR3 runs 14 residues. CDR1 and CDR2 (germline): SNHLY, FYNNEI. Unmatched junction bases numbered 14, after V lost 9 bases and J lost 9 bases. The CDR3 protein is CASSTAGGNRPQHF. The CDR3 DNA reads TGTGCCAGTAGCACTGCAGGGGGAAACCGGCCCCAGCATTTT.

The gene calls are TRBV9 and TRBJ1-5, with 11 nucleotides matching TRBD1. This CDR3 is built from 19 residues. After removal of 0 bases from V and 3 bases from J, the junction contained 11 bases not matched to a gene. CDR1 and CDR2 (germline): SGDLS, YYNGEE. This CDR3 is CASSVGPERTGGFNQPQHF. CDR3 sequence (DNA): TGTGCCAGCAGCGTAGGACCGGAACGGACAGGGGGCTTCAATCAGCCCCAGCATTTT.

The chain is built from TRBV6-2 or TRBV6-3 and TRBJ2-1; no clear D. The CDR3 is 11 residues long. V lost 5 bases and J lost 5, with 4 bases in between. Germline V gene lookup returns CDR1 MNHEY and CDR2 SVGEGT. CDR3 sequence reads: CASSRDNEQFF. CDR3 bases: TGTGCCAGCAGTAGAGACAATGAGCAGTTCTTC.

In its sample, this clone was seen once. The V call is TRBV3-1 (or the pseudogene TRBV3-2), the J call TRBJ2-7, with D possibly called TRBD1 or TRBD2 (5 bases each). The CDR3 loop spans 14 amino acids. CDR1 and CDR2 (germline): LGHDT, YNNKEL (reference sequence). V lost 0 bases, J lost 4 bases, and 10 bases lay in between. The CDR3 spells CASSQDGARYEQYF. CDR3 DNA sequence: TGTGCCAGCAGCCAAGACGGGGCCAGATACGAGCAGTACTTC.

This sequence joins TRBV12-3 or TRBV12-4 and TRBJ1-2; no reliable D call. V lost 3 bases, J lost 6 bases, and 8 bases lay in between. The CDR3 has 12 residues. Here the CDR3 DNA reads TGTGCCAGCAGTTTTTCGGGAAATGGCTACACCTTC. It codes for CASSFSGNGYTF.

The chain is built from TRBV7-8 and TRBJ2-2, with a possible D match to TRBD2 (6 bases). Germline V gives CDR1 SGHVS, CDR2 FQNEAQ. V was cut by 4 bases and J by 2 bases, with 11 bases left in between. The length of the CDR3 is 15 residues. CDR3 loop: CASSSRRANTGELFF. In DNA form, the CDR3 reads TGTGCCAGCAGCTCGAGGAGGGCAAACACCGGGGAGCTGTTTTTT.

The chain combines TRBV23-1 with TRBJ2-7, with TRBD2 matching 10 bases. TRBV23-1 is filed as an ORF, its function uncertain. V lost 6 bases to trimming and J lost 0 bases; unmatched junction nucleotides: 5. The CDR3 contains 15 residues. The CDR3 DNA reads TGCGCCAGCAGAACCGGGACTAGCGACTCCTACGAGCAGTACTTC. Translating it yields CASRTGTSDSYEQYF.

V gene TRBV5-1 combines with J gene TRBJ2-7, with D maybe TRBD2 (6 bases). CDR1 is SGHRS, CDR2 YFSETQ, per germline. The CDR3 has 16 amino acids. V lost 3 bases and J lost 2, with 18 bases in between. The CDR3 here is CASSSGDGPYTYEQYF. Written as DNA, the CDR3 is TGCGCCAGCAGCTCGGGGGACGGACCTTATACCTACGAGCAGTACTTC.

The gene calls are TRBV6-5 and TRBJ1-5; possible D gene TRBD1, 6 bases. This CDR3 has 13 residues. The germline V gene has CDR1 MNHEY and CDR2 SVGAGI. Trimming stripped 8 bases from V and 3 bases from J, with 11 bases between. This CDR3 reads CASRQVNNQPQHF. In nucleotides, the CDR3 is TGTGCCAGCCGACAGGTTAACAATCAGCCCCAGCATTTT.

This clone has only one observation. The V gene is TRBV19, the J gene TRBJ2-1, with TRBD2 matching 10 bases. V was pared by 5 bases and J by 9 bases, with 4 bases of the junction left unmatched. CDR1 and CDR2 (germline): LNHDA, SQIVND (reference sequence). CDR3 length: 13 residues. The CDR3, as DNA: TGTGCCAGTAGTGCGACTAGCGGGCTTGAGCAGTTCTTC. This gives the protein CASSATSGLEQFF.

The rearrangement links TRBV12-3 or TRBV12-4 to TRBJ1-6, with D unclear. This CDR3 spans 13 amino acids. With 5 bases removed from V and 7 bases from J, the gap between germline ends came to 9 bases. The CDR3 region is CASSPALNSPLHF. CDR3 in DNA: TGTGCCAGCAGTCCCGCCCTGAATTCACCCCTCCACTTT.

This chain connects TRBV4-2 to TRBJ2-7; perhaps TRBD2 as D (5 bases). The V gene lost 1 base and the J gene lost 0 bases, with 13 bases spanning the gap. The CDR3 loop spans 16 amino acids. CDR1 and CDR2 (germline): LGHNA, YNFKEQ. For the CDR3, the DNA is TGTGCCAGCAGCCAAGTAGGGCGGGCAACCTCCTACGAGCAGTACTTC. Protein sequence: CASSQVGRATSYEQYF.

Ten or more counts support this clone. The CDR3: CASSLSVGSVGGYTF. For the CDR3, the DNA is TGTGCCAGCAGCCTCTCGGTAGGCAGTGTGGGCGGCTACACCTTC. The chain combines TRBV7-2 with TRBJ1-2; D is unclear. The CDR3 is 15 residues long. V shed 5 bases and J shed 8 bases, with 21 bases lying between them. The V gene's germline CDR1 is SGHTA and CDR2 FQGNSA.

This chain uses TRBV6-6 with TRBJ2-5; D is possibly TRBD2 (6 bases). Germline lookup yields CDR1 MNHNY and CDR2 SVGAGI (reference sequence). The CDR3 is 15 amino acids. V was shortened by 2 bases and J by 5 bases, with 15 bases between the two germline ends. DNA of the CDR3: TGTGCCAGCAGTTACGGAGGGCCCTCACGGGAGACCCAGTACTTC. Protein: CASSYGGPSRETQYF.

Comments on this clone: The junction does not match germline at one end; this may be a read error. The chain employs TRBV4-2 and TRBJ2-1, with D maybe TRBD2 (5 bases). The germline V gene has CDR1 LGHNA and CDR2 YNFKEQ. The CDR3 covers 16 residues. The CDR3 reads CASSPSGLDSFNEQFF. In DNA form, the CDR3 reads TGTGCCAGCAGCCCCTCTGGTCTGGACTCCTTCAATGAGCAGTTCTTC.

This chain joins TRBV7-8 and TRBJ1-1; no clear D gene. The CDR3 contains 15 residues. The V gene's germline CDR1 is SGHVS and CDR2 FQNEAQ. Trimming cost V 3 bases and J 3 bases, with 14 bases left between them. Here the CDR3 reads CASSFLGGVDTEAFF. CDR3 nucleotide sequence: TGTGCCAGCAGCTTTTTAGGTGGTGTCGACACTGAAGCTTTCTTT.

CDR3 sequence reads: CASSLRGSYGYTF. Here the CDR3 DNA reads TGTGCCAGCAGCTTAAGGGGATCCTATGGCTACACCTTC. The V and J genes are TRBV7-9 and TRBJ1-2, with D possibly being TRBD1 (5 bases). Germline CDR1 and CDR2: SEHNR and FQNEAQ (reference sequence). This CDR3 comprises 13 residues. V lost 2 bases, J lost 4 bases, and 8 bases lay in between. The variable domain in full, with the rest retrieved from reference TRBV7-9 and TRBJ1-2, is DTGVSQNPRHKITKRGQNVTFRCDPISEHNRLYWYRQTLGQGPEFLTYFQNEAQLEKSRLLSDRFSAERPKGSFSTLEIQRTEQGDSAMYLCASSLRGSYGYTFGSGTRLTVV.

The chain employs TRBV7-2 and TRBJ1-4, with a possible D match to TRBD1 (6 bases). CDR1 and CDR2 from the germline V gene are SGHTA and FQGNSA. The CDR3 is made up of 16 amino acids. With 5 bases removed from V and 5 bases from J, the gap between germline ends came to 18 bases. CDR3 sequence: CASSPQGRGENEKLFF. The DNA for the CDR3 is TGTGCCAGCAGCCCACAGGGTCGGGGAGAGAATGAAAAACTGTTTTTT. Drawing the rest from reference TRBV7-2 and TRBJ1-4, the complete variable domain is GAGVSQSPSNKVTEKGKDVELRCDPISGHTALYWYRQSLGQGLEFLIYFQGNSAPDKSGLPSDRFSAERTGGSVSTLTIQRTQQEDSAVYLCASSPQGRGENEKLFFGSGTQLSVL.

In DNA form, the CDR3 reads TGTGCCAGTATTAGGCAAAACACCATATATTTT. It encodes CASIRQNTIYF. The V gene is TRBV9, the J gene TRBJ1-3; D remains unclear. CDR1 and CDR2 from the germline V gene are SGDLS and YYNGEE. The ends were cut back, 8 bases at V and 6 bases at J, with 9 bases in the middle. The CDR3 loop spans 11 amino acids.